This is a list of T cell receptor beta chains from one sample in a study of cytomegalovirus exposure and HLA in healthy donors. The protocol was immunoSEQ multiplex PCR, while the TCRdb copy is restricted to in-frame clones and leaves out a portion. This sample has tens of thousands of clones; less than 75% occur once, and the top ten carry 2.1%. Sequencing was done on a sample of PBMCs. The source of these receptors is a young man in good health and CMV-seronegative. Both conserved end residues are part of each CDR3. Each record gives: J gene, D gene, CDR3 length, clone size, V gene, CDR3 protein, CDR3 DNA. D genes are given only for firm matches. Clone size is shown for a subset of rows, as once, few, many or a class of expanded clone.

J: TRBJ1-1; D: .; length: 14; size: .; V: TRBV4-1; CDR3: CASSPTGTRAEAFF; DNA: TGCGCCAGCAGCCCCACAGGGACTAGGGCTGAAGCTTTCTTT
J: TRBJ1-2; D: .; length: 14; size: .; V: TRBV19; CDR3: CASSIARDSYGYTF; DNA: TGTGCCAGTAGTATAGCGAGGGACTCCTATGGCTACACCTTC
J: TRBJ2-5; D: TRBD2; length: 18; size: .; V: TRBV27; CDR3: CASSPFASGTEGEETQYF; DNA: TGTGCCAGCAGCCCGTTCGCTAGCGGGACCGAAGGGGAAGAGACCCAGTACTTC
J: TRBJ2-2; D: .; length: 14; size: once; V: TRBV29-1; CDR3: CSVGSGLAGGELFF; DNA: TGCAGCGTTGGATCTGGGCTAGCTGGCGGGGAGCTGTTTTTT
J: TRBJ2-7; D: TRBD2; length: 15; size: few; V: TRBV28; CDR3: CASSSSSGDPWEQYF; DNA: TGTGCCAGCAGTAGTTCGAGCGGGGATCCTTGGGAGCAGTACTTC
J: TRBJ1-1; D: TRBD1; length: 14; size: .; V: TRBV25-1; CDR3: CASSEFGTDTEAFF; DNA: TGTGCCAGCAGTGAATTTGGGACAGACACTGAAGCTTTCTTT
J: TRBJ1-5; D: .; length: 14; size: .; V: TRBV7-2; CDR3: CASRPGVSNQPQHF; DNA: TGTGCCAGCAGACCCGGGGTTAGCAATCAGCCCCAGCATTTT
J: TRBJ1-5; D: .; length: 15; size: .; V: TRBV6-1; CDR3: CASSEIRVLDQPQHF; DNA: TGTGCCAGCAGTGAAATCAGGGTGTTGGATCAGCCCCAGCATTTT
J: TRBJ1-1; D: .; length: 14; size: .; V: TRBV5-6; CDR3: CASSLSKQGPEAFF; DNA: TGTGCCAGCAGCTTGAGCAAACAGGGCCCTGAAGCTTTCTTT
J: TRBJ2-3; D: TRBD2; length: 15; size: few; V: TRBV6-5; CDR3: CASSPQREFADTQYF; DNA: TGTGCCAGCAGTCCACAGCGGGAGTTCGCAGATACGCAGTATTTT
J: TRBJ1-1; D: .; length: 12; size: few; V: TRBV29-1; CDR3: CSGGHLNTEAFF; DNA: TGCAGCGGTGGACACTTGAACACTGAAGCTTTCTTT
J: TRBJ2-7; D: TRBD1; length: 14; size: few; V: TRBV18; CDR3: CASSSGTGGYEQYF; DNA: TGTGCCAGCTCTTCCGGGACAGGGGGCTACGAGCAGTACTTC
J: TRBJ2-1; D: TRBD2; length: 16; size: .; V: TRBV6-5; CDR3: CASSYSISGGHNEQFF; DNA: TGTGCCAGCAGTTACTCGATTAGCGGGGGGCACAATGAGCAGTTCTTC
J: TRBJ1-2; D: .; length: 14; size: .; V: TRBV5-1; CDR3: CASSLVGQGSGYTF; DNA: TGCGCCAGCAGCTTGGTAGGGCAGGGAAGTGGCTACACCTTC
J: TRBJ1-1; D: TRBD1; length: 15; size: once; V: TRBV10-3; CDR3: CAISDPGQGRTEAFF; DNA: TGTGCCATCAGTGATCCGGGACAGGGGAGAACTGAAGCTTTCTTT
J: TRBJ2-3; D: .; length: 14; size: .; V: TRBV6-5; CDR3: CASIDSSYTDTQYF; DNA: TGTGCCAGTATCGACAGTTCCTACACAGATACGCAGTATTTT
J: TRBJ2-1; D: TRBD2; length: 17; size: once; V: TRBV7-2; CDR3: CASSSYVAGGRSNEQFF; DNA: TGTGCCAGCAGCTCTTATGTTGCGGGGGGGCGGAGTAATGAGCAGTTCTTC
J: TRBJ1-1; D: TRBD1; length: 16; size: .; V: TRBV9; CDR3: CASSSQGQGRNTEAFF; DNA: TGTGCCAGCAGCTCCCAGGGACAGGGAAGGAACACTGAAGCTTTCTTT
J: TRBJ2-3; D: .; length: 15; size: .; V: TRBV11-2; CDR3: CASSSMGALGDTQYF; DNA: TGTGCCAGCAGCTCAATGGGGGCCTTAGGGGATACGCAGTATTTT
J: TRBJ2-7; D: .; length: 14; size: .; V: TRBV4-1; CDR3: CASSHVHSSYEQYF; DNA: TGCGCCAGCAGCCATGTCCATAGCTCCTACGAGCAGTACTTC
J: TRBJ1-1; D: .; length: 16; size: few; V: TRBV5-1; CDR3: CASSLGQGARNTEAFF; DNA: TGCGCCAGCAGCTTGGGGCAGGGCGCGCGGAACACTGAAGCTTTCTTT
J: TRBJ2-5; D: TRBD1; length: 14; size: .; V: TRBV28; CDR3: CASSYGQGLGTQYF; DNA: TGTGCCAGCAGCTACGGACAGGGGCTGGGGACCCAGTACTTC
J: TRBJ2-7; D: .; length: 16; size: once; V: TRBV4-2; CDR3: CASSQNSGPTSYEQYF; DNA: TGTGCCAGCAGCCAAAATAGCGGCCCGACCTCCTACGAGCAGTACTTC
J: TRBJ2-1; D: .; length: 16; size: .; V: TRBV5-1; CDR3: CASSLAGAGAYNEQFF; DNA: TGCGCCAGCAGCTTGGCCGGGGCGGGGGCATACAATGAGCAGTTCTTC
J: TRBJ2-5; D: TRBD2; length: 13; size: .; V: TRBV9; CDR3: CASSTSGQETQYF; DNA: TGTGCCAGCAGCACTAGCGGCCAAGAGACCCAGTACTTC
J: TRBJ2-2; D: .; length: 16; size: .; V: TRBV9; CDR3: CASSVEWTTNTGELFF; DNA: TGTGCCAGCAGCGTAGAATGGACTACGAACACCGGGGAGCTGTTTTTT
J: TRBJ1-2; D: TRBD1; length: 16; size: .; V: TRBV29-1; CDR3: CSVEKFPGQVEPGYTF; DNA: TGCAGCGTTGAAAAATTTCCGGGACAGGTTGAGCCTGGCTACACCTTC
J: TRBJ1-1; D: .; length: 14; size: .; V: TRBV29-1; CDR3: CSATRGRKGPEAFF; DNA: TGCAGCGCAACCAGGGGCCGAAAGGGGCCTGAAGCTTTCTTT
J: TRBJ1-2; D: TRBD1; length: 14; size: .; V: TRBV2; CDR3: CASSGQGLGYGYTF; DNA: TGTGCCAGCAGTGGACAGGGGCTAGGCTATGGCTACACCTTC